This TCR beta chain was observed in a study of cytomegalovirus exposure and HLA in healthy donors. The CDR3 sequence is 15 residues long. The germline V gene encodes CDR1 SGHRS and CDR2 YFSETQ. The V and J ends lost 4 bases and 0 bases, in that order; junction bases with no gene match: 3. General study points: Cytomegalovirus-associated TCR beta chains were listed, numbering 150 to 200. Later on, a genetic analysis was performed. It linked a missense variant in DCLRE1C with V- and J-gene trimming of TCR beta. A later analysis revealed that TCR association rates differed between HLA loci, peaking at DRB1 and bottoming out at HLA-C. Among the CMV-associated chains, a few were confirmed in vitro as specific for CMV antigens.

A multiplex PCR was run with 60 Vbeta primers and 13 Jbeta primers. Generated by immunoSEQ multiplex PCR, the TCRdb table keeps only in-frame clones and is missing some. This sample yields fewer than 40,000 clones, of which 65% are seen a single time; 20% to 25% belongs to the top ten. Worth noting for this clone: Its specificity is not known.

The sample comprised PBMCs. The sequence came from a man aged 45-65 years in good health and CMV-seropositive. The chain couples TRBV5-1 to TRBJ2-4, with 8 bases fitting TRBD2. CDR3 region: CASSPLAGAKNIQYF. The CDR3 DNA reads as TGCGCCAGCAGCCCGCTAGCGGGAGCCAAAAACATTCAGTACTTC.